The 25 T cell receptor beta chains reported below all come from one sample, sequenced in a study of PD-L1 blockade in urothelial cancer. The assay was immunoSEQ multiplex PCR, and TCRdb's table has in-frame clones only and misses some. The sample has roughly 60,000 clones, roughly four fifths seen once. The sample consisted of PBMCs, taken around atezolizumab (anti-PD-L1) treatment. The receptors derive from a man between 65 and 85 years old with urothelial cancer.

This clone was counted once. The chain has TRBV19 and TRBJ2-3; the D is unclear. This CDR3 is 11 amino acids long. Trimming pared 9 bases from V and 0 bases from J, leaving 4 bases between. Germline values: CDR1 LNHDA, CDR2 SQIVND (reference sequence). CDR3 in DNA: TGTGCCAGCGGGAGCACAGATACGCAGTATTTT. This translates into CASGSTDTQYF.

This clone showed up just once. The V gene is TRBV6-6, the J gene TRBJ2-7; 9 positions match TRBD2. The CDR3 is 13 amino acids. V lost 9 bases to trimming and J lost 6 bases; unmatched junction nucleotides: 9. CDR1 is MNHNY and CDR2 is SVGAGI in the germline V gene (reference sequence). The CDR3 DNA sequence: TGTGCCAGTCGGCGGGGGGGAGGACTCGAGCAGTACTTC. This encodes CASRRGGGLEQYF.

The rearrangement uses TRBV13 and TRBJ2-1; maybe TRBD2 (6 bases). The CDR3 extends over 15 amino acids. Per the germline V gene, CDR1 is PRHDT and CDR2 is FYEKMQ (reference sequence). The V end lost 3 bases, the J end lost 6 bases, and 15 bases lay between the germline ends. CDR3 in amino acids: CASSLGVAVVNEQFF. In DNA form, the CDR3 reads TGTGCCAGCAGCTTGGGGGTAGCGGTCGTCAATGAGCAGTTCTTC. The entire variable domain, with the rest obtained from reference TRBV13 and TRBJ2-1, is as follows: AAGVIQSPRHLIKEKRETATLKCYPIPRHDTVYWYQQGPGQDPQFLISFYEKMQSDKGSIPDRFSAQQFSDYHSELNMSSLELGDSALYFCASSLGVAVVNEQFFGPGTRLTVL.

This clone is medium-sized within its sample. The chain recombines TRBV28 with TRBJ2-5; a possible D gene is TRBD1 (5 bases). Germline CDR1 and CDR2: MDHEN and SYDVKM. V was shortened by 3 bases and J by 3 bases, with 11 bases between the two germline ends. The CDR3 sequence is 14 residues long. The CDR3 nucleotides are TGTGCCAGCAGTTTTAGGCTACAGGAAGAGACCCAGTACTTC. Translating it yields CASSFRLQEETQYF.

The chain couples TRBV28 to TRBJ2-2, with 12 positions matching TRBD2. Germline CDR1 reads MDHEN; CDR2 reads SYDVKM. The CDR3 has 17 amino acids. V trimming: 3 bases; J trimming: 6 bases; junction bases outside the gene matches: 8. The CDR3 DNA follows: TGTGCCAGCAGTTTTTGGGATCTAGCGGGAGGGCCCGGGGAGCTGTTTTTT. This codes for CASSFWDLAGGPGELFF.

The chain uses TRBV15 and TRBJ1-4; possibly TRBD1 for D (6 bases). Trimming cost V 2 bases and J 8 bases, with 9 bases left between them. CDR3 length equals 13 residues. The V gene's germline CDR1 is LNHNV and CDR2 YYDKDF (reference sequence). The CDR3 region is CATSRPGDEKLFF. The DNA for the CDR3 is TGTGCCACCAGCAGACCAGGGGACGAAAAACTGTTTTTT. The variable domain in full, with the rest retrieved from reference TRBV15 and TRBJ1-4, is DAMVIQNPRYQVTQFGKPVTLSCSQTLNHNVMYWYQQKSSQAPKLLFHYYDKDFNNEADTPDNFQSRRPNTSFCFLDIRSPGLGDTAMYLCATSRPGDEKLFFGSGTQLSVL.

V gene TRBV11-2 combines with J gene TRBJ2-1; TRBD2 matches at 7 bases. CDR1 and CDR2 from the germline V gene are SGHAT and FQNNGV. This CDR3 comprises 17 residues. Unmatched junction bases numbered 10, after V lost 4 bases and J lost 1 base. The CDR3 DNA follows: TGTGCCAGCAGCTGGCCCCCGGCGGGAGCGTCCTACAATGAGCAGTTCTTC. It encodes CASSWPPAGASYNEQFF.

On this clone itself: One end of the junction varies from germline; a read error may be responsible. The CDR3 DNA follows: TGTGTCAGCATCCTCGGGACAGGGGACACCGGGGAGCTGTTTTTT. It is translated as CVSILGTGDTGELFF. V usage is TRBV28 and J usage is TRBJ2-2; 10 nucleotides line up with TRBD1. This CDR3 has 15 residues. CDR1 is MDHEN and CDR2 is SYDVKM in the germline V gene.

The table lists this clone with a count of one. V gene TRBV5-8 combines with J gene TRBJ1-2; 9 bases agree with TRBD1. The J segment lost 6 bases and the V segment lost 4 bases, leaving 10 bases of the junction unmatched. CDR3 length: 15 amino acids. CDR1 and CDR2 from the germline V gene are SGHTS and YDEGEE. CDR3 residues: CASSTLVGTGNGYTF. The DNA of the CDR3 is TGTGCCAGCAGCACCCTAGTGGGGACAGGGAATGGCTACACCTTC.

This clone occurred a few times. The rearrangement joins TRBV11-2 to TRBJ1-4, with D possibly TRBD1 on 6 matching bases. Germline CDR1 reads SGHAT; CDR2 reads FQNNGV. The germline V and J ends were trimmed by 4 bases and 5 bases, with 11 bases remaining between them. This CDR3 has 14 amino acids. CDR3 residues: CASSWGTRNEKLFF. The CDR3 coding sequence is TGTGCCAGCAGCTGGGGGACAAGGAATGAAAAACTGTTTTTT.

This clone was seen a handful of times. The chain recombines TRBV2 with TRBJ2-1, with D possibly being TRBD2 (5 bases). Germline values: CDR1 SNHLY, CDR2 FYNNEI. V lost 3 bases, J lost 8 bases, and 14 bases lay in between. The CDR3 covers 14 residues. The CDR3 DNA reads TGTGCCAGCAGTGATCGTCTAGCCGGACATGAGCAGTTCTTC. Its protein is CASSDRLAGHEQFF.

The rearrangement links TRBV2 to TRBJ2-1, with 9 bases aligning to TRBD2. V was clipped by 6 bases and J by 1 base; unmatched bases: 4. The CDR3 length is 15 residues. Germline V CDR1 and CDR2: SNHLY, FYNNEI. The CDR3, as DNA: TGTGCCAGCAGAAGCGGGAGGAGGTCCTACAATGAGCAGTTCTTC. It specifies CASRSGRRSYNEQFF.

Turning to this clone: The same CDR3 can be traced to other DNA sequences in this sample. The chain is built from TRBV27 and TRBJ2-7; D gene ambiguous. Germline values: CDR1 MNHEY, CDR2 SMNVEV (reference sequence). The CDR3 totals 13 residues. Trimming left V 1 base short and J 4 bases short, with 8 bases between. The CDR3 spells CASSLLADYEQYF. In DNA, the CDR3 is TGTGCCAGCAGTTTATTGGCAGATTACGAGCAGTACTTC.

This sequence joins TRBV29-1 and TRBJ1-1, with a weak D call TRBD1 (5 bases). Between the trimmed V and J ends, which lost 7 bases and 6 bases, there was a span of 18 bases. The CDR3 spans 13 residues. Germline values: CDR1 SQVTM, CDR2 ANQGSEA. In DNA form, the CDR3 reads TGCAGCGGGGGGGATACATCTCGGGCTGAAGCTTTCTTT. Its translation: CSGGDTSRAEAFF.

This chain links TRBV7-2 with TRBJ1-5; 7 bases line up with TRBD1. V gave up 1 base and J gave up 4 bases; unmatched junction bases: 7. CDR1 SGHTA and CDR2 FQGNSA come from the germline V gene. The CDR3 totals 16 residues. The CDR3 DNA reads TGTGCCAGCAGCTTAGGGCCGCAGACAGGGAATCAGCCCCAGCATTTT. This sequence encodes CASSLGPQTGNQPQHF.

The chain recombines TRBV29-1 with TRBJ1-1; D unresolved. Germline lookup yields CDR1 SQVTM and CDR2 ANQGSEA. This CDR3 has 10 amino acids. V lost 7 bases to trimming and J lost 1 base, with 4 bases between them. The CDR3 DNA sequence: TGCAGCGCTCGGAACACTGAAGCTTTCTTT. Amino acids: CSARNTEAFF.

A few counts support this clone. The rearrangement joins TRBV27 to TRBJ2-2, with 9 bases lining up with TRBD2. Germline trimming cut 5 bases from V and 1 base from J; bases unmatched to any gene: 11. Per germline, CDR1 MNHEY and CDR2 SMNVEV (reference sequence). The CDR3 sequence is 18 residues long. The CDR3, as DNA: TGTGCCAGCAGTCCTTATTATAGCGGGAGTAGGAACACCGGGGAGCTGTTTTTT. This encodes CASSPYYSGSRNTGELFF.

This chain links TRBV23-1 with TRBJ2-7; 8 nucleotides agree with TRBD1. TRBV23-1 carries the ORF label, with uncertain function. With 0 bases clipped from V and 2 bases from J, the junction kept 3 bases outside the gene matches. This CDR3 has 15 amino acids. CDR3 nucleotide sequence: TGCGCCAGCAGTCAATCGGACAGGGCTGCCTACGAGCAGTACTTC. Translation: CASSQSDRAAYEQYF.

This clone was detected only a few times. J is TRBJ2-1 and V is TRBV12-1; the table calls TRBD1, which could not be checked here. TRBV12-1 is termed a pseudogene. The length of the CDR3 is 13 residues. The CDR3 region has the DNA TGTGCCAGCAGCTCACACAGGGACCATGAGCAGTTCTTC. Translation: CASSSHRDHEQFF.

The rearrangement links TRBV6-1 to TRBJ1-2; possibly TRBD1 for D (5 bases). The V end lost 6 bases, the J end lost 5 bases, and 16 bases lay between the germline ends. The CDR3 loop spans 14 amino acids. CDR1 and CDR2 (germline): MNHNS, SASEGT. This CDR3 is CASSPLGQGYGYTF. DNA for the CDR3: TGTGCCAGCAGCCCCCTGGGCCAGGGATATGGCTACACCTTC.

The chain recombines TRBV5-1 with TRBJ2-1; D perhaps matches TRBD2 (5 bases). Germline V gene data show CDR1 as SGHRS and CDR2 as YFSETQ. Trimming took 0 bases from V and 4 from J, leaving 17 bases between them. This CDR3 spans 17 amino acids. The CDR3 sequence is CASSLDGDVSVYNEQFF. CDR3 DNA: TGCGCCAGCAGCTTGGACGGGGATGTAAGCGTTTACAATGAGCAGTTCTTC. Complete variable domain (other parts from reference TRBV5-1 and TRBJ2-1): KAGVTQTPRYLIKTRGQQVTLSCSPISGHRSVSWYQQTPGQGLQFLFEYFSETQRNKGNFPGRFSGRQFSNSRSEMNVSTLELGDSALYLCASSLDGDVSVYNEQFFGPGTRLTVL.

V gene TRBV7-9 combines with J gene TRBJ2-7; 7 nucleotides line up with TRBD1. The germline V gene encodes CDR1 SEHNR and CDR2 FQNEAQ (reference sequence). The V gene end was trimmed by 5 bases and the J gene end by 0 bases; junction bases not matched to a gene: 7. This CDR3 spans 15 amino acids. The CDR3 loop reads CASSQGDPRSYEQYF. In DNA form, the CDR3 reads TGTGCCAGCAGCCAGGGGGACCCACGCTCCTACGAGCAGTACTTC.

The chain recombines TRBV9 with TRBJ2-3, with D uncertain. Per the germline V gene, CDR1 is SGDLS and CDR2 is YYNGEE. The CDR3 runs to 12 residues. Trimming removed 0 bases from V and 5 bases from J, with 4 bases in between. The CDR3 is CASSVAGDTQYF. CDR3 DNA: TGTGCCAGCAGCGTAGCGGGAGATACGCAGTATTTT.

V gene TRBV19 combines with J gene TRBJ2-2; a possible D gene is TRBD1 (6 bases). CDR3 length: 15 residues. V was trimmed by 3 bases and J by 6 bases, leaving 14 bases between them. The V gene's germline CDR1 is LNHDA and CDR2 SQIVND (reference sequence). CDR3 DNA: TGTGCCAGTAGTATCCCGACAGGTTTAGCCGGGGAGCTGTTTTTT. The encoded protein is CASSIPTGLAGELFF.

The chain carries TRBV6-1 and TRBJ1-4; D might be TRBD1 (6 bases). The V end was cut by 6 bases, the J end by 6 bases, with 14 bases between. CDR1 and CDR2 from the germline V gene are MNHNS and SASEGT. CDR3 length: 14 amino acids. CDR3 bases: TGTGCCAGCAGGACGACAGGAGGAGATGAAAAACTGTTTTTT. Amino acids: CASRTTGGDEKLFF.